The 27 T cell receptor beta chains presented below share a single source sample, sequenced in a study of radiotherapy plus CTLA-4 blockade in lung cancer. Only in-frame clones appear in the TCRdb table, and some are missing; sequencing was by immunoSEQ multiplex PCR. The table includes tens of thousands of clones, roughly 88% detected once. The sample consisted of peripheral blood, taken from a patient treated with radiotherapy plus ipilimumab. The receptor source for this set is a human donor with non-small cell lung cancer whose response to radiotherapy plus ipilimumab could not be evaluated.

V gene TRBV19 combines with J gene TRBJ2-7; D may be TRBD1 (5 bases). V lost 3 bases, J lost 3 bases, and 9 bases lay in between. This CDR3 region has 13 residues. Germline values: CDR1 LNHDA, CDR2 SQIVND (reference sequence). The CDR3 spells CASSMGQGYEQYF. In nucleotides, the CDR3 is TGTGCCAGTAGTATGGGTCAGGGCTACGAGCAGTACTTC.

The J gene is TRBJ2-1, the V gene TRBV9, with a weak D call TRBD2 (6 bases). Trimming removed 2 bases at V and 7 bases at J, with 10 bases between. Looked up from germline, CDR1 is SGDLS and CDR2 is YYNGEE. This CDR3 is 13 amino acids long. The CDR3 nucleotides read TGTGCCAGCAGCGTTGGGGGGTTAAATGAGCAGTTCTTC. It translates to CASSVGGLNEQFF.

The chain couples TRBV5-1 to TRBJ2-1, with TRBD1 identical over 9 bases. The CDR3 has 12 residues. Germline V gene sequence: CDR1 SGHRS, CDR2 YFSETQ. The J segment lost 9 bases and the V segment lost 4 bases, leaving 2 bases of the junction unmatched. CDR3 protein: CASSRDRAEQFF. For the CDR3, the DNA is TGCGCCAGCAGCAGGGACAGGGCTGAGCAGTTCTTC.

In DNA, the CDR3 is TGCGCCAGCAGCTTGACAGGGCAAGACTACGAGCAGTACTTC. Translated, it gives CASSLTGQDYEQYF. This rearrangement joins TRBV5-1 to TRBJ2-7, with D possibly matching TRBD1 (6 bases). Trimming took off 1 base at V and 3 bases at J, with 11 bases between the two ends. Germline CDR1 SGHRS, CDR2 YFSETQ. The CDR3 runs to 14 residues. Full variable domain (rest looked up from reference TRBV5-1 and TRBJ2-7): KAGVTQTPRYLIKTRGQQVTLSCSPISGHRSVSWYQQTPGQGLQFLFEYFSETQRNKGNFPGRFSGRQFSNSRSEMNVSTLELGDSALYLCASSLTGQDYEQYFGPGTRLTVT.

This clone was observed a handful of times. The rearrangement joins TRBV6-5 to TRBJ2-3; 10 nucleotides match TRBD2. The CDR3 is made up of 15 amino acids. Germline V CDR1 and CDR2: MNHEY, SVGAGI. V dropped 4 bases and J dropped 2; count of bases not matched to a gene: 3. CDR3 bases: TGTGCCAGCAGTTTCGGGACTAGCGACACAGATACGCAGTATTTT. Amino acids: CASSFGTSDTDTQYF.

For the CDR3, the DNA is TGTGCCAGCAGCTTAGCTGGGACAGGGGTGAACACTGAAGCTTTCTTT. Translation gives CASSLAGTGVNTEAFF. V gene TRBV7-6 combines with J gene TRBJ1-1, with 10 positions matching TRBD1. Losses at the gene ends were 0 bases for V and 0 bases for J; bases not matched to a gene: 1. Germline CDR1 is SGHVS and CDR2 is FNYEAQ. The CDR3 totals 16 residues.

The V and J genes are TRBV19 and TRBJ1-1; the D is unclear. Germline V CDR1 and CDR2: LNHDA, SQIVND (reference sequence). This CDR3 has 15 amino acids. V was pared by 7 bases and J by 0 bases, with 15 bases between. CDR3 bases: TGTGCCAGTACCCGCGGAGGCCCACTGAACACTGAAGCTTTCTTT. It yields the protein CASTRGGPLNTEAFF.

This clone was found once. The chain recombines TRBV28 with TRBJ1-1; tentative D call: TRBD1 (6 bases). The germline gives CDR1 MDHEN, CDR2 SYDVKM. CDR3 size: 14 residues. Trimming took 6 bases from V and 0 from J, leaving 11 bases between them. CDR3 in amino acids: CASRKGGMNTEAFF. The DNA for the CDR3 is TGTGCCAGCAGGAAGGGGGGGATGAACACTGAAGCTTTCTTT.

The rearrangement joins TRBV7-2 to TRBJ2-7; tentatively, D is TRBD2 (5 bases). There are 14 residues in the CDR3. The ends were cut back, 3 bases at V and 1 base at J, with 10 bases in the middle. CDR1 and CDR2 (germline): SGHTA, FQGNSA. The CDR3 loop is CASSFNRGSYEQYF. The DNA for the CDR3 is TGTGCCAGCAGCTTTAACCGGGGATCCTACGAGCAGTACTTC.

The chain is built from TRBV5-4 and TRBJ2-1, with D tentatively TRBD2 (5 bases). Per germline, CDR1 SGHNT and CDR2 YYREEE (reference sequence). Trimming pared 4 bases from V and 7 bases from J, leaving 12 bases between. The CDR3 covers 13 residues. CDR3 nucleotides: TGTGCCAGCAGCGCGACTATGATGAATGAGCAGTTCTTC. It is translated as CASSATMMNEQFF.

The chain has TRBV9 and TRBJ1-1; D unclear. The germline V gene has CDR1 SGDLS and CDR2 YYNGEE. With 0 bases removed from V and 1 base from J, the gap between germline ends came to 13 bases. This CDR3 contains 16 residues. The CDR3 nucleotides read TGTGCCAGCAGCGTAGCTTTCGGGTATCCGAACACTGAAGCTTTCTTT. Encoded protein: CASSVAFGYPNTEAFF.

The chain joins TRBV6-5 to TRBJ2-2; perhaps TRBD2 as D (5 bases). CDR1 MNHEY and CDR2 SVGAGI come from the germline V gene. Trimming cost V 4 bases and J 2 bases, with 14 bases left between them. This CDR3 comprises 16 residues. The CDR3 DNA follows: TGTGCCAGCAGTTTCGACTCCCGGGGTAACACCGGGGAGCTGTTTTTT. It codes for CASSFDSRGNTGELFF.

The chain is built from TRBV18 and TRBJ2-5; 7 bases are shared with TRBD1. Gene TRBJ2-7 matches the end of the DNA better, so the J call may be wrong. This CDR3 has 14 residues. In germline, CDR1 is KGHSH, CDR2 LQKENI. This CDR3 is CASSPGQSSYEQYF. DNA of the CDR3: TGTGCCAGCTCACCGGGACAGAGCTCCTACGAGCAGTACTTC.

This clone was seen more than once but under ten times. The J gene is TRBJ2-5, the V gene TRBV7-9; D ambiguous. The J call is in doubt because the DNA end fits TRBJ2-7 better. Germline values: CDR1 SEHNR, CDR2 FQNEAQ (reference sequence). This CDR3 contains 14 residues. This CDR3 is CASSLGGGLYEQYF. As DNA, the CDR3 is TGTGCCAGCAGCTTAGGAGGTGGCCTCTACGAGCAGTACTTC.

This clone was observed a few times. The rearrangement uses TRBV30 and TRBJ1-2; D is unresolved. The CDR3 has 13 residues. Germline V CDR1 and CDR2: GTSNPN, SVGIG (reference sequence). V gave up 2 bases and J gave up 2 bases, with 9 bases separating them. CDR3 residues: CAWSSEQNYGYTF. In DNA, the CDR3 is TGTGCCTGGAGTAGTGAACAGAACTATGGCTACACCTTC.

This clone was picked up a small number of times. The gene calls are TRBV7-2 and TRBJ2-5; 9 positions match TRBD2. The J call may not be correct, given that the DNA end is closer to TRBJ2-7. This CDR3 region has 15 residues. Germline V gene lookup returns CDR1 SGHTA and CDR2 FQGNSA. The CDR3 DNA follows: TGTGCCAGCAGCCCTCATAGCGGGAGCTCCTACGAGCAGTACTTC. This encodes CASSPHSGSSYEQYF.

The chain has TRBV7-2 and TRBJ2-7; D possibly corresponds to TRBD1 (7 bases). The CDR3 extends over 14 amino acids. The germline CDR1 and CDR2 sequences are SGHTA and FQGNSA. The germline V and J ends were trimmed by 5 bases and 2 bases, with 13 bases remaining between them. The CDR3 spells CASSPQGGPYEQYF. The CDR3 DNA is TGTGCCAGCAGCCCGCAGGGGGGCCCCTACGAGCAGTACTTC.

The rearrangement links TRBV28 to TRBJ2-7; D possibly corresponds to TRBD1 (6 bases). The germline V gene has CDR1 MDHEN and CDR2 SYDVKM. V lost 5 bases, J lost 6 bases, and 8 bases lay in between. The CDR3 length is 11 residues. CDR3 bases: TGTGCCAGCAGTCCCAGGGGCGAGCAGTACTTC. This codes for CASSPRGEQYF. Using reference TRBV28 and TRBJ2-7 for the parts outside the CDR3, the full variable domain is DVKVTQSSRYLVKRTGEKVFLECVQDMDHENMFWYRQDPGLGLRLIYFSYDVKMKEKGDIPEGYSVSREKKERFSLILESASTNQTSMYLCASSPRGEQYFGPGTRLTVT.

V usage is TRBV5-6 and J usage is TRBJ2-5; tentative D call: TRBD1 (6 bases). Germline loops: CDR1 SGHDT, CDR2 YYEEEE. The V end lost 4 bases, the J end lost 6 bases, and 13 bases lay between the germline ends. The CDR3 runs to 13 residues. This CDR3 reads CASSHRDQKTQYF. The DNA for the CDR3 is TGTGCCAGCAGCCACAGGGATCAGAAGACCCAGTACTTC.

Remarks on this clone: Other nucleotide sequences in the sample specify the same CDR3. This rearrangement joins TRBV9 to TRBJ1-1, with D perhaps matching TRBD1 (6 bases). The ends were cut back, 3 bases at V and 8 bases at J, with 14 bases in the middle. Germline lookup yields CDR1 SGDLS and CDR2 YYNGEE. The CDR3 spans 13 residues. CDR3: CASSAGTSLEAFF. The CDR3 bases are TGTGCCAGCAGCGCTGGGACATCTCTGGAAGCTTTCTTT.

This clone has only a few counts. The gene calls are TRBV30 and TRBJ2-6, with TRBD2 matching 10 bases. The germline CDR1 and CDR2 sequences are GTSNPN and SVGIG (reference sequence). J gave up 4 bases and V 1 base, and 19 bases lay outside the gene matches. CDR3 length: 21 amino acids. This chain's CDR3 is CAWSGRVSGRAHLGGANVLTF. CDR3 sequence (DNA): TGTGCCTGGAGTGGACGGGTAAGCGGGAGGGCTCACCTTGGAGGGGCCAACGTCCTGACTTTC.

The chain is built from TRBV10-3 and TRBJ1-2, with 8 positions matching TRBD1. Germline V CDR1 and CDR2: ENHRY, SYGVKD. This CDR3 contains 12 residues. Trimming at V came to 2 bases and at J to 10 bases, leaving 3 bases not matched to a gene. In DNA, the CDR3 is TGTGCCATCAGTGAGGACAGGGGTTCCTACACCTTC. This sequence encodes CAISEDRGSYTF.

The DNA of the CDR3 is TGTGCCAGCAGCGGAGCGCCGGGACAGGCCATGAACACTGAAGCTTTCTTT. Its translation is CASSGAPGQAMNTEAFF. The chain couples TRBV9 to TRBJ1-1, with 8 bases matching TRBD1. The CDR3 runs to 17 residues. V trimming: 3 bases; J trimming: 0 bases; junction bases outside the gene matches: 10. The germline CDR1 and CDR2 sequences are SGDLS and YYNGEE.

The chain recombines TRBV27 with TRBJ2-5, with 9 bases fitting TRBD1. J lost 2 bases, V lost 5 bases, and 9 bases had no gene match. CDR1 and CDR2 from the germline V gene are MNHEY and SMNVEV (reference sequence). This CDR3 is 16 amino acids long. The CDR3, as DNA: TGTGCCAGCAGTGAGTTTAGACAGGGGGTACAAGAGACCCAGTACTTC. Encoded protein: CASSEFRQGVQETQYF.

The V call is TRBV19, the J call TRBJ2-2; D might be TRBD2 (6 bases). V gave up 6 bases and J gave up 0 bases, with 14 bases separating them. This CDR3 spans 16 amino acids. CDR1 LNHDA and CDR2 SQIVND come from the germline V gene (reference sequence). In DNA form, the CDR3 reads TGTGCCAGTAGGAGGAGGACTAACGCGAACACCGGGGAGCTGTTTTTT. It is translated as CASRRRTNANTGELFF. Complete variable domain (other parts from reference TRBV19 and TRBJ2-2): DGGITQSPKYLFRKEGQNVTLSCEQNLNHDAMYWYRQDPGQGLRLIYYSQIVNDFQKGDIAEGYSVSREKKESFPLTVTSAQKNPTAFYLCASRRRTNANTGELFFGEGSRLTVL.

The chain carries TRBV27 and TRBJ2-5, with 8 bases identical to TRBD1. This CDR3 is built from 16 residues. CDR1 and CDR2 (germline): MNHEY, SMNVEV (reference sequence). J gave up 2 bases and V 7 bases, and 12 bases lay outside the gene matches. The CDR3 DNA reads as TGTGCCAGCACCCAGTCTTATACAGGGGGGCAAGAGACCCAGTACTTC. Amino acid sequence: CASTQSYTGGQETQYF.

Only a few counts were recorded for this clone. The V call is TRBV19, the J call TRBJ1-5; no definite D call. The CDR3 consists of 12 residues. The germline V and J ends were trimmed by 5 bases and 4 bases, with 6 bases remaining between them. Germline V lookup: CDR1 LNHDA, CDR2 SQIVND (reference sequence). The CDR3 reads CASSRRNQPQHF. For the CDR3, the DNA is TGTGCCAGTAGTCGGAGAAATCAGCCCCAGCATTTT.